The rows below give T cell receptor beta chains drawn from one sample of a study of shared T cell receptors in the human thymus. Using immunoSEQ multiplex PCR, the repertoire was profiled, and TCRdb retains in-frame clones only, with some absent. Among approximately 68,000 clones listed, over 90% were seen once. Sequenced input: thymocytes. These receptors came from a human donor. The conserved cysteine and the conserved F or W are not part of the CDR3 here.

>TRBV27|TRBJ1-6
ASSLESGWETDNSPLH
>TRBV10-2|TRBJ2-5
ASSEPGQQETQY
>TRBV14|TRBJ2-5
ASSQEGVSLGTQY
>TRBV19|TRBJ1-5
ASTISGGGRTYSNQPQH
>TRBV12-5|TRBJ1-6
ASGLRGYSYNSPLH
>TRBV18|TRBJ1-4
ASSPKGFATNEKLF
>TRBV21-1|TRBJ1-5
ASTVKGTASDGPQH
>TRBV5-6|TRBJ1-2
ASSCRQGLGGGRGYT
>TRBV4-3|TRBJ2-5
ASSRSQGVRKETQY
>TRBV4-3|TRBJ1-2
ASSRGPMGLNGYT
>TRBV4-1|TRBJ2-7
ASSQDWARSGRAHSYEQY
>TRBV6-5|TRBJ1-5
ASSYSGTGQPQH
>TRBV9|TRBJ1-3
ASSVGIYTGVTGNTIY
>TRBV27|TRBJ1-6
ASSPWTASSYNSPLH
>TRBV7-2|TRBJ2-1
ASSLANGLAASNLHEQF
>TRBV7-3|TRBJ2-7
ASSRAQGYEQY
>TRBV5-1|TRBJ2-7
ASSREGRVKYEQY
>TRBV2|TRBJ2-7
ASNPAVEGFSYEQY
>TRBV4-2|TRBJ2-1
ASSHQLAGGHNEQF
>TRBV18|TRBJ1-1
ATPRRSRDTEAF
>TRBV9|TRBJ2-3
ASSVQGFITDTQY
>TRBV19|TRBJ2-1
ASSIKGGDNEQF
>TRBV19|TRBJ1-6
ASSIGQSPNSPLH
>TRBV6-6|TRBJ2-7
ASGSTGALIYEQY
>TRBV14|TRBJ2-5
ASSQEFGGFQETQY
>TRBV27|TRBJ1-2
ASSLSRTGGILNYGYT
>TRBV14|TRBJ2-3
ASSQAWTSGEGVSTDTQY
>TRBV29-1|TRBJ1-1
SVESSEAF
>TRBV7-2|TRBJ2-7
ASSPLGVWHEQY
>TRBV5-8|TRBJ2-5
ASSFAGLAPTETQY
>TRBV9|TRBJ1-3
ASSVAQGSGNTIY
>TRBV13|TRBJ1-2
ASTTGHGYT